The 28 T cell receptor beta chains presented below share a single source sample, sequenced in a study of blood T cell repertoires in COVID-19. Assay: immunoSEQ multiplex PCR; the TCRdb copy retains only in-frame clones and omits some. The sample has tens of thousands of clones; around 89% are singletons. The specimen was peripheral blood. These TCRs come from a woman of 80 years or more with active COVID-19.

J is TRBJ2-1 and V is TRBV9, with 8 bases lining up with TRBD2. CDR3 length: 17 residues. In germline, CDR1 is SGDLS, CDR2 YYNGEE. V lost 2 bases to trimming and J lost 8 bases; unmatched junction nucleotides: 15. CDR3 sequence (DNA): TGTGCCAGCAGCGTCTCTAGCGGGCGGCCGATGGGGGATGAGCAGTTCTTC. Residues: CASSVSSGRPMGDEQFF.

This clone is hyperexpanded by share. This chain connects TRBV6-5 to TRBJ1-2; TRBD1 aligns across 8 bases. Trimming took 6 bases from V and 5 from J; bases not matched to a gene: 11. The germline gives CDR1 MNHEY, CDR2 SVGAGI. The CDR3 has 15 residues. Written as DNA, the CDR3 is TGTGCCAGCAGCCCCCAGACAGGGGCTATATATGGCTACACCTTC. Amino acids: CASSPQTGAIYGYTF.

V is TRBV3-1 (or the pseudogene TRBV3-2) and J is TRBJ1-1; perhaps TRBD1 as D (5 bases). The CDR3 totals 15 residues. V was cut by 7 bases and J by 4 bases, with 19 bases left in between. Germline lookup yields CDR1 LGHDT and CDR2 YNNKEL (reference sequence). The CDR3 sequence: CASTLDEGGVTEAFF. The DNA of the CDR3 is TGTGCCAGCACCCTAGACGAGGGAGGGGTCACTGAAGCTTTCTTT.

V usage is TRBV3-1 (or the pseudogene TRBV3-2) and J usage is TRBJ2-1; 8 bases map to TRBD2. This CDR3 contains 12 residues. Looked up from germline, CDR1 is LGHDT and CDR2 is YNNKEL (reference sequence). Trimming at V came to 7 bases and at J to 12 bases, leaving 8 bases not matched to a gene. The CDR3 here is CASTGEREMQFF. In DNA, the CDR3 is TGTGCCAGCACCGGGGAGCGGGAGATGCAGTTCTTC.

The V gene is TRBV7-3, the J gene TRBJ2-3, with unresolved D. Germline-derived CDR1 and CDR2 are SGHTA and FQGTGA. Deletions cut 6 bases from V and 0 bases from J, with 13 bases between. This CDR3 is 15 amino acids long. CDR3: CASSQRGVSTDTQYF. The CDR3 DNA follows: TGTGCCAGCAGTCAGCGTGGTGTTAGCACAGATACGCAGTATTTT.

The rearrangement joins TRBV4-2 to TRBJ2-1; 9 bases are shared with TRBD2. CDR3 length: 20 amino acids. V trimming: 2 bases; J trimming: 0 bases; junction bases outside the gene matches: 14. In germline, CDR1 is LGHNA, CDR2 YNFKEQ. CDR3: CASSQRLAADSRSSYNEQFF. The CDR3 DNA follows: TGTGCCAGCAGCCAAAGACTAGCGGCCGATTCTCGGAGCTCCTACAATGAGCAGTTCTTC.

The rearrangement links TRBV4-3 to TRBJ2-1; a possible D gene is TRBD2 (6 bases). The V and J ends lost 0 bases and 0 bases respectively, with 18 bases between them. Germline V lookup: CDR1 LGHNA, CDR2 YSLEER. This CDR3 has 19 amino acids. Here the CDR3 reads CASSQDRSSDLSSYNEQFF. The CDR3 region has the DNA TGCGCCAGCAGCCAAGACCGATCTAGCGACCTAAGCTCCTACAATGAGCAGTTCTTC.

This chain connects TRBV4-2 to TRBJ2-2; the match to TRBD2 covers 7 bases. Germline loops: CDR1 LGHNA, CDR2 YNFKEQ. The CDR3 is made up of 17 amino acids. Germline trimming cut 3 bases from V and 2 bases from J; bases unmatched to any gene: 9. The CDR3 loop reads CASSQLPGTINTGELFF. The CDR3 DNA sequence: TGTGCCAGCAGCCAGTTACCCGGGACTATTAACACCGGGGAGCTGTTTTTT.

This CDR3 reads CAINNGRSGVKNEQFF. The CDR3 DNA is TGTGCCATCAACAACGGGAGGTCTGGGGTGAAGAATGAGCAGTTCTTC. V usage is TRBV10-3 and J usage is TRBJ2-1; TRBD2 agrees at 7 bases. Germline values: CDR1 ENHRY, CDR2 SYGVKD. The CDR3 covers 16 residues. Unmatched junction bases numbered 16, after V lost 7 bases and J lost 7 bases.

CDR3 nucleotides: TGTGCCAGTAAGATAGGGACAGGGTCTCTGATGTATGAAAAACTGTTTTTT. It encodes CASKIGTGSLMYEKLFF. The V call is TRBV28, the J call TRBJ1-4, with 9 bases that match TRBD1. Germline-derived CDR1 and CDR2 are MDHEN and SYDVKM. This CDR3 comprises 17 residues. V shed 9 bases, J shed 6 bases, and the junction held 17 bases outside the gene matches. The whole variable domain, remainder taken from reference TRBV28 and TRBJ1-4, is DVKVTQSSRYLVKRTGEKVFLECVQDMDHENMFWYRQDPGLGLRLIYFSYDVKMKEKGDIPEGYSVSREKKERFSLILESASTNQTSMYLCASKIGTGSLMYEKLFFGSGTQLSVL.

This clone came up once. V is TRBV28 and J is TRBJ2-7; 7 bases match TRBD1. V dropped 6 bases and J dropped 6; count of bases not matched to a gene: 11. The CDR3 loop spans 14 amino acids. Germline V gives CDR1 MDHEN, CDR2 SYDVKM. The CDR3 nucleotides read TGTGCCAGCAGGATAGGGGACAGAAATTCCGAGCAGTACTTC. The encoded protein is CASRIGDRNSEQYF.

The V gene is TRBV10-3, the J gene TRBJ1-1, with a weak D call TRBD1 (6 bases). CDR1 ENHRY and CDR2 SYGVKD come from the germline V gene. The CDR3 has 14 amino acids. V shed 6 bases and J shed 4 bases, with 15 bases lying between them. The CDR3 protein is CAIREHNRVTEAFF. The CDR3 DNA reads as TGTGCCATCAGGGAACATAACAGGGTCACTGAAGCTTTCTTT.

This sequence joins TRBV5-1 and TRBJ2-3; 9 bases line up with TRBD1. There are 16 residues in the CDR3. CDR1 SGHRS and CDR2 YFSETQ come from the germline V gene. The trim removed 3 bases at V and 3 bases at J, leaving 8 bases unmatched. The CDR3 spells CASSSDRGWRTDTQYF. In DNA, the CDR3 is TGCGCCAGCAGCTCTGACAGGGGGTGGAGAACAGATACGCAGTATTTT.

The chain employs TRBV9 and TRBJ2-1; 11 nucleotides match TRBD2. The CDR3 contains 18 residues. In germline, CDR1 is SGDLS, CDR2 YYNGEE. V shed 0 bases, J shed 6 bases, and the junction held 11 bases outside the gene matches. The CDR3 loop is CASSVGLAGGGVGNEQFF. For the CDR3, the DNA is TGTGCCAGCAGCGTAGGGCTAGCGGGAGGTGGGGTGGGCAATGAGCAGTTCTTC.

This chain links TRBV2 with TRBJ2-4, with 8 bases that match TRBD1. V shed 6 bases, J shed 16 bases, and the junction held 14 bases outside the gene matches. Germline lookup yields CDR1 SNHLY and CDR2 FYNNEI. CDR3 length: 13 residues. This chain's CDR3 is CASSELRGLGFYF. The CDR3 nucleotides read TGTGCCAGCAGCGAGCTCAGGGGGCTCGGTTTCTACTTC.

The rearrangement links TRBV12-3 or TRBV12-4 to TRBJ2-2, with D perhaps TRBD1 (5 bases). The CDR3 loop spans 12 amino acids. V was trimmed by 5 bases and J by 7 bases, leaving 8 bases between them. The CDR3 nucleotides read TGTGCCAGCAGTCCCCAGGGCGGGGAGCTGTTTTTT. Its protein is CASSPQGGELFF.

This chain joins TRBV5-1 and TRBJ2-1; TRBD2 aligns across 10 bases. Germline V gene lookup returns CDR1 SGHRS and CDR2 YFSETQ. The CDR3 totals 15 residues. The junction had 11 bases not matched to a gene; V was cut back by 4 bases and J by 10 bases. Here the CDR3 DNA reads TGCGCCAGCAGCCCCGGACTAGCGGAGTCAGGAGAGCAGTTCTTC. Protein product: CASSPGLAESGEQFF.

V gene TRBV11-2 combines with J gene TRBJ2-7; 11 bases are a match to TRBD2. From germline, CDR1 is SGHAT and CDR2 FQNNGV. V gave up 5 bases and J gave up 2 bases; unmatched junction bases: 8. The CDR3 has 16 amino acids. CDR3 sequence (DNA): TGTGCCAGCAGCGCGGGGACTAGCGGCCTTCCCTACGAGCAGTACTTC. Translated, it gives CASSAGTSGLPYEQYF. The variable domain in full, completed from reference TRBV11-2 and TRBJ2-7, reads EAGVAQSPRYKIIEKRQSVAFWCNPISGHATLYWYQQILGQGPKLLIQFQNNGVVDDSQLPKDRFSAERLKGVDSTLKIQPAKLEDSAVYLCASSAGTSGLPYEQYFGPGTRLTVT.

The chain combines TRBV7-3 with TRBJ2-1; TRBD2 agrees at 10 bases. This CDR3 spans 15 amino acids. Germline CDR1 reads SGHTA; CDR2 reads FQGTGA. The V gene end was trimmed by 2 bases and the J gene end by 9 bases; junction bases not matched to a gene: 7. Here the CDR3 reads CASSLGLAGAAEQFF. DNA for the CDR3: TGTGCCAGCAGCTTAGGGCTAGCGGGAGCGGCTGAGCAGTTCTTC.

The chain links TRBV5-6 to TRBJ2-7; no firm D call. The CDR3 is 11 amino acids. CDR1 and CDR2 (germline): SGHDT, YYEEEE. Between the trimmed V and J ends, which lost 3 bases and 7 bases, there was a span of 8 bases. CDR3 DNA sequence: TGTGCCAGCAGCTCCGCAGTAGAGCAGTACTTC. Protein sequence: CASSSAVEQYF.

In DNA form, the CDR3 reads TGTGCCAGCAGCTCTTACAGGGGAAACTATGGCTACACCTTC. Residues: CASSSYRGNYGYTF. The V gene is TRBV7-2, the J gene TRBJ1-2; TRBD1 aligns across 7 bases. This CDR3 comprises 14 residues. V was pared by 4 bases and J by 2 bases, with 4 bases of the junction left unmatched. CDR1 and CDR2 from the germline V gene are SGHTA and FQGNSA.

The chain is built from TRBV7-9 and TRBJ2-7; TRBD2 agrees at 9 bases. The germline V gene has CDR1 SEHNR and CDR2 FQNEAQ (reference sequence). Losses at the gene ends were 5 bases for V and 5 bases for J; bases not matched to a gene: 10. This CDR3 has 15 amino acids. As DNA, the CDR3 is TGTGCCAGCAGCCCCGGGACTAGCTTAACCCACGAGCAGTACTTC. Translating gives CASSPGTSLTHEQYF. The variable domain in full, with the rest retrieved from reference TRBV7-9 and TRBJ2-7, is DTGVSQNPRHKITKRGQNVTFRCDPISEHNRLYWYRQTLGQGPEFLTYFQNEAQLEKSRLLSDRFSAERPKGSFSTLEIQRTEQGDSAMYLCASSPGTSLTHEQYFGPGTRLTVT.

The V and J genes are TRBV7-2 and TRBJ2-5; 13 bases are a match to TRBD2. Germline V gene lookup returns CDR1 SGHTA and CDR2 FQGNSA. The J segment lost 4 bases and the V segment lost 5 bases, leaving 1 base of the junction unmatched. The CDR3 is 14 amino acids. The CDR3 is CASSRTSGGETQYF. The CDR3 DNA is TGTGCCAGCAGCAGGACTAGCGGGGGAGAGACCCAGTACTTC.

J is TRBJ1-5 and V is TRBV28; the D is unclear. The CDR3 contains 15 residues. V was cut by 5 bases and J by 0 bases, with 11 bases left in between. Per the germline V gene, CDR1 is MDHEN and CDR2 is SYDVKM. Here the CDR3 DNA reads TGTGCCAGCAGTCCGCAGGCATATAGCAATCAGCCCCAGCATTTT. Amino acids: CASSPQAYSNQPQHF.

The V call is TRBV11-3, the J call TRBJ2-2, with 8 bases lining up with TRBD1. CDR1 and CDR2 from the germline V gene are SGHNT and YENEEA. The trim removed 4 bases at V and 3 bases at J, leaving 4 bases unmatched. The CDR3 contains 15 residues. CDR3 protein: CASSSRQGYTGELFF. CDR3 bases: TGTGCCAGCAGCTCCCGACAGGGGTACACCGGGGAGCTGTTTTTT. The full variable domain, with the rest looked up from reference TRBV11-3 and TRBJ2-2, is EAGVVQSPRYKIIEKKQPVAFWCNPISGHNTLYWYLQNLGQGPELLIRYENEEAVDDSQLPKDRFSAERLKGVDSTLKIQPAELGDSAVYLCASSSRQGYTGELFFGEGSRLTVL.

The V call is TRBV11-2, the J call TRBJ1-1; no reliable D call. Germline CDR1 SGHAT, CDR2 FQNNGV. V was shortened by 1 base and J by 3 bases, with 6 bases between the two germline ends. The CDR3 is 13 amino acids. CDR3 in amino acids: CASSLVRDTEAFF. As DNA, the CDR3 is TGTGCCAGCAGCTTAGTACGGGACACTGAAGCTTTCTTT.

The CDR3 sequence: CASSLTGTGNNEQFF. The CDR3 nucleotides are TGTGCCAGCAGCTTAACAGGGACAGGGAACAATGAGCAGTTCTTC. The chain employs TRBV7-3 and TRBJ2-1; 9 bases fit TRBD1. This CDR3 has 15 amino acids. Germline V gene lookup returns CDR1 SGHTA and CDR2 FQGTGA. The junction had 2 bases not matched to a gene; V was cut back by 0 bases and J by 5 bases.

The chain has TRBV28 and TRBJ2-4; TRBD2 might be the D (6 bases). This CDR3 is 17 amino acids long. Looked up from germline, CDR1 is MDHEN and CDR2 is SYDVKM. V dropped 5 bases and J dropped 1 base, with 18 bases sitting between them. The CDR3 DNA sequence: TGTGCCAGCAGTCCCGTCGGACGCGGGGCGGCCAAAAACATTCAGTACTTC. Protein product: CASSPVGRGAAKNIQYF.